Listed below are T cell receptor beta chains from one sample, sequenced in a study of PD-1 blockade in classical Hodgkin lymphoma. The repertoire was sequenced with immunoSEQ multiplex PCR; TCRdb's copy has only in-frame clones and lacks some. Here the sample spans some 41,000 clones, 88% being singletons. The sample here was peripheral blood mononuclear cells (PBMCs), taken before the second cycle of nivolumab. These receptors all stem from a human donor with classical Hodgkin lymphoma. CDR3s include the opening cysteine and the closing phenylalanine or tryptophan. The D gene is left open where the match is weak. Only some rows state a clone size, as once, few, many or a class for expanded clones.

J gene,V gene,clone size,D gene,CDR3 DNA,CDR3 protein
TRBJ2-7,TRBV6-5,.,.,TGTGCCAGCAGTTACGAGCCGACCCCCTACGAGCAGTACTTC,CASSYEPTPYEQYF
TRBJ2-5,TRBV5-1,.,.,TGCGCCAGCAGCTTGGAGGCAGGAGGGCAAGAGACCCAGTACTTC,CASSLEAGGQETQYF
TRBJ1-5,TRBV6-1,.,.,TGTGCCAGCGAGGGGGGACGGGATCAGCCCCAGCATTTT,CASEGGRDQPQHF
TRBJ2-3,TRBV4-1,.,TRBD2,TGCGCCAGCAGCCAAGGGGCGACTAGCGGGAGGGGCACAGATACGCAGTATTTT,CASSQGATSGRGTDTQYF
TRBJ2-7,TRBV10-2,.,.,TGCGCCAGCAGTGACGGCTACGAGCAGTACTTC,CASSDGYEQYF
TRBJ2-2,TRBV7-8,.,TRBD2,TGTGCCAGCAGCTTCGCGGGAGCCCCAGCCGGGGAGCTGTTTTTT,CASSFAGAPAGELFF
TRBJ2-1,TRBV5-4,.,TRBD2,TGTGCCAGCAGCGGGGGACTAGCGGGAGGGCCTCAGGAGCAGTTCTTC,CASSGGLAGGPQEQFF
TRBJ2-2,TRBV19,once,.,TGTGCCAGTAGTCCGTACAGGGAGTTGGGCACCGGGGAGCTGTTTTTT,CASSPYRELGTGELFF
TRBJ2-7,TRBV7-9,.,.,TGTGCCAGCACCCAGTATACGGGGACCTACGAGCAGTACTTC,CASTQYTGTYEQYF
TRBJ2-6,TRBV6-5,once,.,TGTGCCAGCAGACTTGGTCCATCTGGGGCCAACGTCCTGACTTTC,CASRLGPSGANVLTF
TRBJ2-1,TRBV7-3,.,TRBD2,TGTGCCAGCAGCCTCGGGACTAGCCTGATCGAGGGGTCTCACAATGAGCAGTTCTTC,CASSLGTSLIEGSHNEQFF
TRBJ2-1,TRBV7-3,.,.,TGTGCCAGCAGCGCACACGGGAGCTCCTACAATGAGCAGTTCTTC,CASSAHGSSYNEQFF
TRBJ1-1,TRBV19,.,.,TGTGCCAGTAGCCCTCCCCGGTTGCGGGCGGGGATGAACACTGAAGCTTTCTTT,CASSPPRLRAGMNTEAFF
TRBJ1-4,TRBV5-1,once,TRBD1,TGCGCCAGCAGCTTTACCGGGACAGGCGGGGAAAAACTGTTTTTT,CASSFTGTGGEKLFF
TRBJ2-6,TRBV6-5,.,.,TGTGCCAGCAGTTACTGGGGGACTGGGGCCAACGTCCTGACTTTC,CASSYWGTGANVLTF
TRBJ1-5,TRBV29-1,once,TRBD1,TGCAGCGTCATTGGGGCAGGGGGTCAGCCCCAGCATTTT,CSVIGAGGQPQHF
TRBJ2-4,TRBV11-3,.,TRBD1,TGTGCCAGCAGCCCCTGGACAGGCAGCAAAAACATTCAGTACTTC,CASSPWTGSKNIQYF
TRBJ2-1,TRBV7-3,.,TRBD1,TGTGCCAGCAGCTTAAGCCCCCCCGGGACAGGTGCCAATGAGCAGTTCTTC,CASSLSPPGTGANEQFF
TRBJ2-3,TRBV6-1,.,.,TGTGCCAGCATCCCGGGACGCACTAGCACAGATACGCAGTATTTT,CASIPGRTSTDTQYF
TRBJ2-7,TRBV11-2,once,TRBD2,TGTGCCAGCAGCTCCTCCGGGACTAGCGGGAACGGGCAGTACTTC,CASSSSGTSGNGQYF
TRBJ2-7,TRBV19,.,.,TGTGCCAGTAGTAGGGGCCGGGCAGGGCGTCCCTACGAGCAGTACTTC,CASSRGRAGRPYEQYF
TRBJ2-4,TRBV7-6,.,TRBD1,TGTGCCAGCAGCCATCCACCGGGACAGACACTAGCCAAAAACATTCAGTACTTC,CASSHPPGQTLAKNIQYF
TRBJ2-5,TRBV19,.,TRBD2,TGTGCCAGTAGTATATGGATTAGCGGGAGGGCCACAGAGACCCAGTACTTC,CASSIWISGRATETQYF
TRBJ1-1,TRBV27,.,.,TGTGCCAGCAGGCAGGGCATAATAGGGAAGACTGAAGCTTTCTTT,CASRQGIIGKTEAFF
TRBJ1-6,TRBV6-6,.,.,TGTGCCAGCACGGGCGGCAATTCACCCCTCCACTTT,CASTGGNSPLHF
TRBJ2-1,TRBV18,.,.,TGTGCCAGCTCACTCCCACCTCGCTCCTACAATGAGCAGTTCTTC,CASSLPPRSYNEQFF
TRBJ1-1,TRBV7-9,.,TRBD1,TGTGCCAGCAGCACGGACAGGAAAAGTGAAGCTTTCTTT,CASSTDRKSEAFF
TRBJ1-4,TRBV6-5,few,.,TGTGCCAGCAGCAACTGGACACCAACTAATGAAAAACTGTTTTTT,CASSNWTPTNEKLFF
TRBJ2-5,TRBV28,few,.,TGTGCCAGCAGTTTAAACGGACTGAACCAAGAGACCCAGTACTTC,CASSLNGLNQETQYF
TRBJ1-3,TRBV2,.,.,TGTGCCAGCAGTGCAGCGGCAGGGCGCCCTGGAAACACCATATATTTT,CASSAAAGRPGNTIYF
TRBJ2-3,TRBV29-1,.,.,TGCAGCGCACGCGGAGGCGCCACAGATACGCAGTATTTT,CSARGGATDTQYF
TRBJ2-2,TRBV27,.,TRBD1,TGTGCCAGCAGTTCGGCCGGGACAGGGGACGCCGGGGAGCTGTTTTTT,CASSSAGTGDAGELFF
TRBJ1-2,TRBV28,once,TRBD1,TGTGCCAGCGAAGAGACAGGGAAGCGAGGGGGCTACACCTTC,CASEETGKRGGYTF
TRBJ1-2,TRBV7-8,.,.,TGTGCCAGCAGCATAGAAACAGGGTCAGAGGTCTATGGCTACACCTTC,CASSIETGSEVYGYTF
TRBJ1-5,TRBV2,.,.,TGTGCCAGCAGTGAGGACTCTCTCAATCAGCCCCAGCATTTT,CASSEDSLNQPQHF
TRBJ2-5,TRBV5-1,.,.,TGCGCCAGCAGCTATGCCCAAGAGACCCAGTACTTC,CASSYAQETQYF
TRBJ2-1,TRBV7-8,.,.,TGTGCCAGCAGCTTAGTCCTGGGTGCAGGAGTGAGCTCCTACAATGAGCAGTTCTTC,CASSLVLGAGVSSYNEQFF